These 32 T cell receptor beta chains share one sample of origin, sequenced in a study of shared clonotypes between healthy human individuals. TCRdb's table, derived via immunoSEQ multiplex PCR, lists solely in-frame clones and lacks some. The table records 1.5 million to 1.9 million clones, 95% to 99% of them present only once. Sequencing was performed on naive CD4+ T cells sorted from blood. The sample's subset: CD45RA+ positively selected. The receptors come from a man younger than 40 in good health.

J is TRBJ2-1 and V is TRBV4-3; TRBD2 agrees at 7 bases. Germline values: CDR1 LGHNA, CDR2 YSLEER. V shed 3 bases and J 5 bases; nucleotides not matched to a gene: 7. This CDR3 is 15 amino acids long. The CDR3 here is CASSHTRAGDNEQFF. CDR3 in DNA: TGCGCCAGCAGCCACACCCGGGCGGGGGACAATGAGCAGTTCTTC.

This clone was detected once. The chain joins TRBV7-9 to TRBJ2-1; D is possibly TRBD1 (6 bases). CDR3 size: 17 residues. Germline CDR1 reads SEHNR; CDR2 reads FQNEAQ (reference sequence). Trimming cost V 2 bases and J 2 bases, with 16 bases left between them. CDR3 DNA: TGTGCCAGCAGCTTATGGGGGCGTTTATCTCCCTACAATGAGCAGTTCTTC. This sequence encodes CASSLWGRLSPYNEQFF.

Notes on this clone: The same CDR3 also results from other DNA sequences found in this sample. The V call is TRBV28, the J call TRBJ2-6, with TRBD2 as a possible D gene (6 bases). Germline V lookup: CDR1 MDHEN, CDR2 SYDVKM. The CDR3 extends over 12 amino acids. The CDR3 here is CASGAGANVLTF. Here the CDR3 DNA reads TGTGCGTCGGGGGCTGGGGCCAACGTCCTGACTTTC. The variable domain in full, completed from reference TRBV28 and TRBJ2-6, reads DVKVTQSSRYLVKRTGEKVFLECVQDMDHENMFWYRQDPGLGLRLIYFSYDVKMKEKGDIPEGYSVSREKKERFSLILESASTNQTSMYLCASGAGANVLTFGAGSRLTVL.

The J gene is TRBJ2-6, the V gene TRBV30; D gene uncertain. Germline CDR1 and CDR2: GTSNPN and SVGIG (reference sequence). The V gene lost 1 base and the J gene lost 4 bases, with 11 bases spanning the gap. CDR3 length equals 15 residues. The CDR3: CAWSDSLRGANVLTF. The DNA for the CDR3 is TGTGCCTGGAGTGACTCCCTGAGGGGGGCCAACGTCCTGACTTTC.

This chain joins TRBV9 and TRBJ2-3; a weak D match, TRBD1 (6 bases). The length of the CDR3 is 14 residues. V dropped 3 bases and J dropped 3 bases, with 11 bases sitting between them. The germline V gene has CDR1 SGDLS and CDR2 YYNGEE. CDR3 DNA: TGTGCCAGCAGCGAGAACAGGGCAACAGATACGCAGTATTTT. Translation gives CASSENRATDTQYF.

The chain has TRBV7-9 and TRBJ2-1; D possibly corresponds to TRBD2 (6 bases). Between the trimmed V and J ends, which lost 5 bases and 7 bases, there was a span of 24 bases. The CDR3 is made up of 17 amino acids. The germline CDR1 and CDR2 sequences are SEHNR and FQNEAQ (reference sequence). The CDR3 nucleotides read TGTGCCAGCAGCGCCCGACCTCTGGGGGGACCCTCAAATGAGCAGTTCTTC. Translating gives CASSARPLGGPSNEQFF.

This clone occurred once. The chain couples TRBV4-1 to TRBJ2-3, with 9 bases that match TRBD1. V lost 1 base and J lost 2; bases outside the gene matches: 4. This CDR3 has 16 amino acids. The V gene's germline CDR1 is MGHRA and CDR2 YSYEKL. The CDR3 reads CASSQAGTGHTDTQYF. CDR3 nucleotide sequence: TGCGCCAGCAGCCAAGCCGGGACAGGGCACACAGATACGCAGTATTTT.

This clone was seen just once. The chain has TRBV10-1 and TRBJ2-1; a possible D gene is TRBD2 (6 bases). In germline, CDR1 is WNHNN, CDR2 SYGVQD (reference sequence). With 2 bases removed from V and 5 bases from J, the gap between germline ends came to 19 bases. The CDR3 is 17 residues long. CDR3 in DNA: TGCGCCAGCAGTGAGAGGAGGACTAAGGCTGGGAACAATGAGCAGTTCTTC. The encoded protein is CASSERRTKAGNNEQFF.

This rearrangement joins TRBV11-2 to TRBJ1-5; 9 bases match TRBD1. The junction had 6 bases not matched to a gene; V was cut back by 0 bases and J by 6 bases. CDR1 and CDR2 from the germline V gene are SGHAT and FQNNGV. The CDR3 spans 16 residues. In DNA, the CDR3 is TGTGCCAGCAGCTTAGAGGGACAGGGTTTGGTTCAGCCCCAGCATTTT. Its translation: CASSLEGQGLVQPQHF.

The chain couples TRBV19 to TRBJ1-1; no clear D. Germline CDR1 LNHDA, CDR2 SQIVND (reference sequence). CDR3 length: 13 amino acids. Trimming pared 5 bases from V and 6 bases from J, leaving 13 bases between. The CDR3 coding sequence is TGTGCCAGTAGTGGACTGAATGGCGCTGAAGCTTTCTTT. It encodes CASSGLNGAEAFF.

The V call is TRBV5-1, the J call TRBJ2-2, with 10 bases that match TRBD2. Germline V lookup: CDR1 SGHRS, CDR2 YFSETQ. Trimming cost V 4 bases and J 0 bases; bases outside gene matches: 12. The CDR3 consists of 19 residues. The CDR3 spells CASSLGRSGRAANTGELFF. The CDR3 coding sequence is TGCGCCAGCAGCCTGGGACGCAGCGGGAGGGCCGCGAACACCGGGGAGCTGTTTTTT.

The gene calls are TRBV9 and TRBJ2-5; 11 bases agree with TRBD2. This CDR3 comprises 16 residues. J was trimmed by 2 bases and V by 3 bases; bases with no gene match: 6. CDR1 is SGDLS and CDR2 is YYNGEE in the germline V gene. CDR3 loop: CASSAGTSGPQETQYF. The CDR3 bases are TGTGCCAGCAGCGCTGGGACTAGCGGTCCTCAAGAGACCCAGTACTTC. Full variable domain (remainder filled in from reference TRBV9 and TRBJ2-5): DSGVTQTPKHLITATGQRVTLRCSPRSGDLSVYWYQQSLDQGLQFLIQYYNGEERAKGNILERFSAQQFPDLHSELNLSSLELGDSALYFCASSAGTSGPQETQYFGPGTRLLVL.

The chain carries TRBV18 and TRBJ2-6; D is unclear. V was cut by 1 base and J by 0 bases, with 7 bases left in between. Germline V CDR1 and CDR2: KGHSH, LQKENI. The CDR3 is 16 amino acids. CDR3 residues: CASSPRRSSGANVLTF. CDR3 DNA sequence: TGTGCCAGCTCACCACGCCGGAGCTCTGGGGCCAACGTCCTGACTTTC.

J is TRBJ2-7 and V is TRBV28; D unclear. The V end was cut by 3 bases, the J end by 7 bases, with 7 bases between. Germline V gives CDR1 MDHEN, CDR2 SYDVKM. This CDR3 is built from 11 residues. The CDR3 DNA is TGTGCCAGCAGTTTCTCTTGGGAGCAGTACTTC. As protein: CASSFSWEQYF.

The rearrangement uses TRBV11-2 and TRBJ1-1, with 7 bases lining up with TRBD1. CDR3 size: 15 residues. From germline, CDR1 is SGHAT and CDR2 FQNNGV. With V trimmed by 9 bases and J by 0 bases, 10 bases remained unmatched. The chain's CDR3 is CASKPTGSMNTEAFF. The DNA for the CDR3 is TGTGCCAGTAAGCCGACAGGGAGTATGAACACTGAAGCTTTCTTT.

The CDR3 loop is CASSPSGQLGYTF. DNA of the CDR3: TGTGCCAGCAGCCCCTCCGGACAGTTGGGCTACACCTTC. The chain couples TRBV28 to TRBJ1-2; D is perhaps TRBD1 (6 bases). Trimming took off 6 bases at V and 8 bases at J, with 16 bases between the two ends. The CDR3 runs 13 residues. Looked up from germline, CDR1 is MDHEN and CDR2 is SYDVKM.

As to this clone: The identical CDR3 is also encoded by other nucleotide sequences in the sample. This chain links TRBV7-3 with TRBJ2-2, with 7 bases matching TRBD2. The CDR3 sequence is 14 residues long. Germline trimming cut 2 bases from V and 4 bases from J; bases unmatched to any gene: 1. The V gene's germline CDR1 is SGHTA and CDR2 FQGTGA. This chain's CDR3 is CASSLGRGTGELFF. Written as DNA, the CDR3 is TGTGCCAGCAGCTTAGGGAGGGGCACCGGGGAGCTGTTTTTT. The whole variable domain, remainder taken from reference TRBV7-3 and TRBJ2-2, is GAGVSQTPSNKVTEKGKYVELRCDPISGHTALYWYRQSLGQGPEFLIYFQGTGAADDSGLPNDRFFAVRPEGSVSTLKIQRTERGDSAVYLCASSLGRGTGELFFGEGSRLTVL.

The CDR3 sequence: CASSPSYRDTEAFF. CDR3 bases: TGTGCCAGCTCACCATCGTACAGGGACACTGAAGCTTTCTTT. V gene TRBV18 combines with J gene TRBJ1-1; maybe TRBD1 (6 bases). CDR1 KGHSH and CDR2 LQKENI come from the germline V gene. The CDR3 contains 14 residues. The V end was cut by 2 bases, the J end by 3 bases, with 10 bases between.

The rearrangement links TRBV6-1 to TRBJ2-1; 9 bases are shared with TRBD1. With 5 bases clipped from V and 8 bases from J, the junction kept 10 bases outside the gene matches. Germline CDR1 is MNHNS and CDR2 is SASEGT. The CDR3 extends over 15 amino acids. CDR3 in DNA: TGTGCCAGCAGTCCCTATGGCGGGACAGGGTATGAGCAGTTCTTC. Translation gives CASSPYGGTGYEQFF.

CDR3 in DNA: TGTGCCAGCTCAGGGGGAGGGACCCAGTACTTC. This codes for CASSGGGTQYF. The rearrangement joins TRBV19 to TRBJ2-5, with a weak D call TRBD1 (7 bases). V was shortened by 9 bases and J by 7 bases, with 12 bases between the two germline ends. The CDR3 consists of 11 residues. Germline-derived CDR1 and CDR2 are LNHDA and SQIVND (reference sequence).

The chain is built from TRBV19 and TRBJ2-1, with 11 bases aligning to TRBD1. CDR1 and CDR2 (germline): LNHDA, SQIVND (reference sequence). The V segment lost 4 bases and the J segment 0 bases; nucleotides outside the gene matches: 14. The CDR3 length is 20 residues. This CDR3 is CASSRNRDRGTRSSYNEQFF. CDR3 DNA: TGTGCCAGTAGTAGAAACCGGGACAGGGGGACACGGAGCTCCTACAATGAGCAGTTCTTC.

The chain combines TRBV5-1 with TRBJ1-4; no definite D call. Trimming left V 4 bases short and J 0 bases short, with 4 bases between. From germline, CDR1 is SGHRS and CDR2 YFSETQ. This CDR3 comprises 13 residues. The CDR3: CASSRSTNEKLFF. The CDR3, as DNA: TGCGCCAGCAGCCGTTCAACTAATGAAAAACTGTTTTTT. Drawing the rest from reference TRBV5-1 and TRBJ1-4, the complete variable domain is KAGVTQTPRYLIKTRGQQVTLSCSPISGHRSVSWYQQTPGQGLQFLFEYFSETQRNKGNFPGRFSGRQFSNSRSEMNVSTLELGDSALYLCASSRSTNEKLFFGSGTQLSVL.

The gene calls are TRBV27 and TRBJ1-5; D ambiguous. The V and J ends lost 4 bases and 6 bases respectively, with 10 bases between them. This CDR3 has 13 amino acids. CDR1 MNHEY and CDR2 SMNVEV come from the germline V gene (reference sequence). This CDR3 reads CASSWRTAQPQHF. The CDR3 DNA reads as TGTGCCAGCAGTTGGAGGACGGCTCAGCCCCAGCATTTT.

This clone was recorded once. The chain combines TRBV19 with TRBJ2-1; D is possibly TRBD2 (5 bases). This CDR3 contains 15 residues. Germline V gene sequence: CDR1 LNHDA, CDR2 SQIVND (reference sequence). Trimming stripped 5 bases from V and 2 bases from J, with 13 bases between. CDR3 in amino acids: CASSSSNGPYNEQFF. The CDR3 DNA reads TGTGCCAGTAGTTCTAGCAACGGCCCCTACAATGAGCAGTTCTTC.

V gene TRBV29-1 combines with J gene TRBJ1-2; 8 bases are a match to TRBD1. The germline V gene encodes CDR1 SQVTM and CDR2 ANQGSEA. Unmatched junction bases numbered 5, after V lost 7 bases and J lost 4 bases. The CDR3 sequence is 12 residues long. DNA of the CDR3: TGCAGCGACAGGGGGGTAGGCTATGGCTACACCTTC. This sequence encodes CSDRGVGYGYTF.

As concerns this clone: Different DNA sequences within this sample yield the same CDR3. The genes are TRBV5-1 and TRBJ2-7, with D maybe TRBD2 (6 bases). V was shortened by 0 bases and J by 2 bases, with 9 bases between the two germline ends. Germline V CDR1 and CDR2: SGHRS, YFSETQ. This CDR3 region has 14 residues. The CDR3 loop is CASSLEAGPYEQYF. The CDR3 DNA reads TGCGCCAGCAGCTTGGAAGCGGGCCCCTACGAGCAGTACTTC.

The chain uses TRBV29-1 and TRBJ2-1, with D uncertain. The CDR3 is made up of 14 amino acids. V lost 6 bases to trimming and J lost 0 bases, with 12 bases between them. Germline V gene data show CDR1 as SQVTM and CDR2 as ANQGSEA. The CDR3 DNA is TGCAGCGTCGTACCAGCCGGCTCCTACAATGAGCAGTTCTTC. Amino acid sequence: CSVVPAGSYNEQFF.

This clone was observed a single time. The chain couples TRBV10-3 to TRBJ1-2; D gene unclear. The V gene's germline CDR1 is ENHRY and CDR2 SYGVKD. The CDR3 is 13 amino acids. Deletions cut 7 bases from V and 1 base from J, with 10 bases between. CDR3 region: CAINPGGNYGYTF. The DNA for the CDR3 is TGTGCCATCAATCCTGGTGGTAACTATGGCTACACCTTC.

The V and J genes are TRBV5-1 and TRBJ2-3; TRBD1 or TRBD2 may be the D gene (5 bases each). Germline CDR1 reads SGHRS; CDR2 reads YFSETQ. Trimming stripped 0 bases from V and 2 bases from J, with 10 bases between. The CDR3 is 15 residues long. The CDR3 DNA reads TGCGCCAGCAGCTTGGACTGGGACCACACAGATACGCAGTATTTT. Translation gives CASSLDWDHTDTQYF.

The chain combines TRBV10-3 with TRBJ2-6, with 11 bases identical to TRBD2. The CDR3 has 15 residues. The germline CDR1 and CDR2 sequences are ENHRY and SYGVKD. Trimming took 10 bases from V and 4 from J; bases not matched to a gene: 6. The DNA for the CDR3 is TGTGCCACGGGGACTAGCGGTACAGGGGCCAACGTCCTGACTTTC. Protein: CATGTSGTGANVLTF.

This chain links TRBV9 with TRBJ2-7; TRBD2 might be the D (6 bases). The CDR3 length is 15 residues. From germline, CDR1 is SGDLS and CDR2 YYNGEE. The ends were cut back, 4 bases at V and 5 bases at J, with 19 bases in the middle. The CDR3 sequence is CASSLRLEAFDEQYF. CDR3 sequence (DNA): TGTGCCAGCAGCCTTCGACTAGAGGCCTTCGACGAGCAGTACTTC.

Written as DNA, the CDR3 is TGCGCCAGCAGCCAAGAAAGGGGGACAGGGGGTTCCTACGAGCAGTACTTC. Translating it yields CASSQERGTGGSYEQYF. This chain connects TRBV4-3 to TRBJ2-7, with 11 bases that match TRBD1. The CDR3 length is 17 residues. Losses at the gene ends were 0 bases for V and 1 base for J; bases not matched to a gene: 5. Germline V lookup: CDR1 LGHNA, CDR2 YSLEER.